The rows below give T cell receptor beta chains drawn from one sample of a study of cytomegalovirus exposure and HLA in healthy donors. Here immunoSEQ multiplex PCR was the method, and the copy in TCRdb shows in-frame clones only, minus some. This sample yields more than 95,000 clones, of which 60% to 70% are seen a single time; roughly 9% belongs to the top ten. The sequencing sample was made of PBMCs. The source is a woman between 40 and 55 years old in good health and CMV-seropositive. Each CDR3 is given without its conserved first and last residue. Clone size is stated in some rows and not others, as once, few, many or a class when expanded.

TRBV6-6,TRBJ2-3,.,ASSNSREGPDTQY
TRBV7-2,TRBJ2-1,.,ASSPWDSHSYNEQF
TRBV6-5,TRBJ1-3,few,ASSYDRGTSGNTIY
TRBV9,TRBJ2-3,.,ASSVETNTDTQY
TRBV29-1,TRBJ1-5,.,SVGQANQPQH
TRBV14,TRBJ1-2,.,ASSQGTWTTYGYT
TRBV7-9,.,.,ASSLAREVAYEQY
TRBV4-2,TRBJ2-2,.,ASSPGQGAANTGELF
TRBV7-3,TRBJ2-5,once,ASSPGSWETQY
TRBV27,TRBJ1-1,.,ASSSPGQGDTEAF
TRBV7-9,TRBJ1-1,.,SSSFSTDVTEAF
TRBV6-1,TRBJ2-2,.,AILGQNTGELF
TRBV19,TRBJ1-5,.,ASSDTGRGVNQPQH
TRBV27,TRBJ2-7,.,ASSLGRASYEQY
TRBV28,TRBJ1-5,.,ASSFPRDIYSNQPQH
TRBV6-5,TRBJ2-1,.,ASSYSYSNEQF
TRBV19,TRBJ2-1,.,ASSIDRGLAYNEQF
TRBV9,TRBJ2-2,.,ASSVTGQGVSNTGELF
TRBV25-1,TRBJ1-1,.,ASSEGSGRTEAF
TRBV6-1,TRBJ2-1,.,ASSSLAGGDNEQF
TRBV5-4,TRBJ2-5,.,ASSKQLDRYQETQY
TRBV6-1,TRBJ1-2,once,ASSGSGPAGGGYGYT
TRBV4-2,TRBJ2-4,few,ASSQTGLAGGKNIQY
TRBV30,TRBJ2-4,few,AWSAAGTSGLPD
TRBV5-6,TRBJ2-1,.,ASSLETGVLNEQF
TRBV10-1,TRBJ1-5,.,ASSELPPGTRNSNQPQH
TRBV7-9,TRBJ2-7,.,ASSLGQGQVSYEQY
TRBV9,TRBJ2-1,.,ASSAPRSGSSYNEQF
TRBV7-9,TRBJ2-3,.,ASSLGTSGTDTQY
TRBV10-2,TRBJ2-7,.,ASRVGQGFYEQY
TRBV4-1,TRBJ2-7,.,ASSQPGSGAGFL
TRBV5-6,TRBJ2-7,.,ASSLEGDIYEQY
TRBV5-4,TRBJ2-1,.,ASSPRTSGQYNEQF
TRBV7-9,TRBJ1-1,few,ASSPLADYLNTEAF
TRBV11-1,TRBJ2-2,.,ASSGGQNTGELF
TRBV30,TRBJ2-7,.,AWSLRGGLGNEQY
TRBV19,TRBJ1-2,.,ASSMGGADGYT
TRBV28,TRBJ2-7,few,ASSPIAWEGTYEQY
TRBV29-1,TRBJ1-5,.,SVGGGGNQPQH
TRBV28,TRBJ1-5,.,ATHGSTGVKPQH
TRBV7-3,TRBJ1-1,few,ASSLGSTTMNTEAF
TRBV19,TRBJ1-5,.,ASSIDRGRHQPQH
TRBV5-6,TRBJ2-7,.,ASSLDRGNEQY
TRBV6-1,TRBJ2-1,once,ASSAAVPPPNEQF
TRBV2,TRBJ2-7,few,ASSDVINRVYEQY